The TCR beta chain described here comes from a study of T cell repertoires in cytomegalovirus infection. TCRdb processed the reads anew with MiXCR; each CDR3 protein has one entry. The table shows 350,000 to 400,000 distinct CDR3 sequences, with just under 35% occurring only once. Study-wide findings and caveats: Dominating the ex vivo response were TCR beta clonotypes that were CMV-specific and HLA-C-restricted. Individuals carrying CMV plus the relevant HLA were identified by cumulative frequency of public TCR beta families.

As concerns this clonotype: The antigen is undetermined. The missing conserved phenylalanine or tryptophan at the end of this CDR3 makes a read error likely.

This clonotype was sampled from a human donor in good health (CMV status not recorded). Some clones in this sample may be carry-over from other donors' samples. Sequenced here: cultured PBMCs, sampled from culture after CMV antigen stimulation.

The DNA of the CDR3 is TGTGCCAGCAGTTTGCGTAGTAGCGGGAGGTCCGGGGAGCTGTTTGTT. Residues: CASSLRSSGRSGELFV. The chain has TRBV27 and TRBJ2-2; 10 bases line up with TRBD2. CDR3 length: 16 residues. J lost 6 bases, V lost 3 bases, and 7 bases had no gene match. The germline CDR1 and CDR2 sequences are MNHEY and SMNVEV (reference sequence).